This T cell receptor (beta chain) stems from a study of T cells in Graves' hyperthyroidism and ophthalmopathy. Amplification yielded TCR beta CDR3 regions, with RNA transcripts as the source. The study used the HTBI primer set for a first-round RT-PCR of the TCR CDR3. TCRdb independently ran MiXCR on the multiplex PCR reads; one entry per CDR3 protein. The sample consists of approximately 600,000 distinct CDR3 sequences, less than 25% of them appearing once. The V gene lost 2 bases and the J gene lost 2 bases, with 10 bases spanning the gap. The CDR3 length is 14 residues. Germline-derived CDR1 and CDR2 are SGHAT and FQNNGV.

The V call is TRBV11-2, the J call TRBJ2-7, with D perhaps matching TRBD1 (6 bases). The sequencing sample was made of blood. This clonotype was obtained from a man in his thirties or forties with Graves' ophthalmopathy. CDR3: CASSLYRVPYEQYF. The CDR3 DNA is TGTGCCAGCAGCTTATACAGGGTGCCCTACGAGCAGTACTTC.